This entry lists 2 T cell receptor beta chains sequenced from one sample in a study of OX40 agonist ivuxolimab in advanced cancers. Method: immunoSEQ multiplex PCR; TCRdb's copy keeps in-frame clones and lacks some. The repertoire holds roughly 40,000 clones, with roughly four fifths as singletons. Source: CD4+ or CD8+ T cells sorted from blood, taken in a trial of the OX40 agonist ivuxolimab. The receptors were gathered from an adult with an advanced solid tumor such as melanoma, head and neck, liver or kidney cancer.

The rearrangement uses TRBV18 and TRBJ1-3, with TRBD1 identical over 12 bases. Trimming took 4 bases from V and 4 from J; bases not matched to a gene: 2. The CDR3 spans 15 residues. Germline assignment: CDR1 KGHSH and CDR2 LQKENI. The CDR3: CASSRDRGRGNTIYF. As DNA, the CDR3 is TGTGCCAGCTCACGGGACAGGGGGCGAGGAAACACCATATATTTT.

The V gene is TRBV11-3, the J gene TRBJ2-5; 8 positions match TRBD2. Per germline, CDR1 SGHNT and CDR2 YENEEA. CDR3 length: 14 residues. V gave up 5 bases and J gave up 0 bases; unmatched junction bases: 2. CDR3 in DNA: TGTGCCAGCAGCCCGGGGGGGTACCAAGAGACCCAGTACTTC. Amino acid sequence: CASSPGGYQETQYF.